The clone carrying this T cell receptor beta chain was seen a single time. The V and J ends lost 3 bases and 12 bases respectively, with 9 bases between them. The CDR3 runs 11 residues. Germline CDR1 is SGHAT and CDR2 is FQNNGV. Sample-barcoded 5' priming and a J-beta primer mix drove a second PCR of about 6 to 12 cycles. Every cDNA was tagged by a template-switch adaptor with 12 random nucleotides. Each sample yielded at least 3 million CDR3-containing paired-end reads. TCRdb recomputed calls from the 5' RACE reads with MiXCR, one row per CDR3 protein. Altogether over 1,500,000 distinct CDR3 sequences are present, roughly two fifths being singletons, with the ten largest covering 23%. Every sample yielded at least 7 million isolated PBMCs. The entry originates in a study of blood T cells in healthy people across ages.

This clonotype originated in a human donor in good health. The rearrangement joins TRBV11-2 to TRBJ2-1; D gene unclear. Sequencing was done on a sample of blood. CDR3 in amino acids: CASSFEIAQFF. The CDR3 nucleotides read TGTGCCAGCAGCTTTGAGATTGCGCAGTTCTTC.